These 17 T cell receptor beta chains were all obtained from the same sample, sequenced in a study of blood T cell repertoires in COVID-19. Using immunoSEQ multiplex PCR, the repertoire was profiled, and TCRdb retains in-frame clones only, with some absent. This table has 150,000 to 200,000 clones, approximately 88% appearing once. Sequenced sample: peripheral blood. The receptors shown here come from a woman at least 80 years old with active or convalescent COVID-19.

The chain couples TRBV4-1 to TRBJ2-7, with D possibly being TRBD2 (5 bases). V lost 2 bases and J lost 7, with 18 bases in between. The CDR3 covers 15 residues. From germline, CDR1 is MGHRA and CDR2 YSYEKL. This CDR3 reads CASSQPNLGPGEQYF. The DNA of the CDR3 is TGCGCCAGCAGCCAACCGAACTTAGGGCCGGGGGAGCAGTACTTC.

This chain connects TRBV18 to TRBJ2-1; a possible D gene is TRBD2 (5 bases). V shed 4 bases and J shed 8 bases, with 21 bases lying between them. Germline loops: CDR1 KGHSH, CDR2 LQKENI. The length of the CDR3 is 16 residues. CDR3 protein: CASSLLEVGAGDEQFF. The CDR3 DNA follows: TGTGCCAGCTCACTACTAGAAGTGGGAGCCGGGGATGAGCAGTTCTTC.

The rearrangement uses TRBV19 and TRBJ2-5, with TRBD1 matching over 10 bases. The CDR3 is 14 amino acids. V trimming: 4 bases; J trimming: 5 bases; junction bases outside the gene matches: 4. Looked up from germline, CDR1 is LNHDA and CDR2 is SQIVND (reference sequence). CDR3 in amino acids: CASSSGTGAETQYF. The CDR3 DNA reads TGTGCCAGTAGTAGCGGGACAGGGGCCGAGACCCAGTACTTC.

This chain connects TRBV7-9 to TRBJ1-6; D uncertain. The CDR3 is 14 residues long. Looked up from germline, CDR1 is SEHNR and CDR2 is FQNEAQ (reference sequence). V was cut by 4 bases and J by 10 bases, with 14 bases left in between. CDR3 residues: CASSYREGVSPLHF. The CDR3 nucleotides are TGTGCCAGCAGCTACCGGGAAGGAGTATCACCCCTCCACTTT.

The chain joins TRBV5-1 to TRBJ1-4; unclear D gene. The CDR3 consists of 14 residues. Germline CDR1 reads SGHRS; CDR2 reads YFSETQ. The ends were cut back, 0 bases at V and 3 bases at J, with 6 bases in the middle. DNA for the CDR3: TGCGCCAGCAGCTTGGGCGGGGCTAATGAAAAACTGTTTTTT. It specifies CASSLGGANEKLFF. The full variable domain, its missing parts supplied by reference TRBV5-1 and TRBJ1-4, is KAGVTQTPRYLIKTRGQQVTLSCSPISGHRSVSWYQQTPGQGLQFLFEYFSETQRNKGNFPGRFSGRQFSNSRSEMNVSTLELGDSALYLCASSLGGANEKLFFGSGTQLSVL.

The rearrangement uses TRBV3-1 (or the pseudogene TRBV3-2) and TRBJ2-1; D possibly corresponds to TRBD2 (7 bases). The CDR3 runs 18 residues. Trimming pared 0 bases from V and 8 bases from J, leaving 23 bases between. CDR1 and CDR2 from the germline V gene are LGHDT and YNNKEL (reference sequence). This chain's CDR3 is CASSQDERGAWEVYEQFF. The CDR3 DNA reads TGTGCCAGCAGCCAAGATGAACGGGGGGCCTGGGAGGTCTATGAGCAGTTCTTC.

In this sample, this clone turned up a few times. This chain connects TRBV30 to TRBJ2-3; maybe TRBD2 (6 bases). Germline V gene lookup returns CDR1 GTSNPN and CDR2 SVGIG (reference sequence). This CDR3 comprises 12 residues. Deletions cut 3 bases from V and 6 bases from J, with 10 bases between. The CDR3 here is CAWSPRGDTQYF. In DNA form, the CDR3 reads TGTGCCTGGAGCCCCCGGGGGGATACGCAGTATTTT.

The V and J genes are TRBV6-5 and TRBJ1-1; 11 bases fit TRBD1. The CDR3 is made up of 15 amino acids. Per the germline V gene, CDR1 is MNHEY and CDR2 is SVGAGI. After removal of 6 bases from V and 8 bases from J, the junction contained 11 bases not matched to a gene. The DNA of the CDR3 is TGTGCCAGCAGAGGGGACAGGGGGATTTCACAAGAAGCTTTCTTT. It encodes CASRGDRGISQEAFF.

In its sample, this clone was seen once. The rearrangement joins TRBV5-4 to TRBJ1-1; 7 bases agree with TRBD1. The CDR3 is made up of 13 amino acids. Germline V gene sequence: CDR1 SGHNT, CDR2 YYREEE (reference sequence). Losses at the gene ends were 0 bases for V and 5 bases for J; bases not matched to a gene: 1. The CDR3: CASSLGRGTEAFF. The DNA for the CDR3 is TGTGCCAGCAGCTTGGGCAGGGGGACTGAAGCTTTCTTT.

This clone was seen once. The chain couples TRBV7-9 to TRBJ2-5; D not resolved. This CDR3 region has 14 residues. CDR1 is SEHNR and CDR2 is FQNEAQ in the germline V gene (reference sequence). Trimming shortened V by 4 bases and J by 0 bases, and 9 bases separated the two germline ends. The chain's CDR3 is CASSYIGYQETQYF. In nucleotides, the CDR3 is TGTGCCAGCAGCTATATCGGGTACCAAGAGACCCAGTACTTC.

The V and J genes are TRBV15 and TRBJ2-5; possibly TRBD1 for D (5 bases). The V gene's germline CDR1 is LNHNV and CDR2 YYDKDF (reference sequence). V gave up 0 bases and J gave up 3 bases, with 8 bases separating them. The CDR3 is made up of 14 amino acids. CDR3 sequence (DNA): TGTGCCACCAGCAGAGATCAGGGCAAAGAGACCCAGTACTTC. This codes for CATSRDQGKETQYF.

The V gene is TRBV11-3, the J gene TRBJ1-1; possibly TRBD1 for D (6 bases). Looked up from germline, CDR1 is SGHNT and CDR2 is YENEEA. This CDR3 contains 17 residues. V was cut by 0 bases and J by 1 base, with 15 bases left in between. Written as DNA, the CDR3 is TGTGCCAGCAGCTTAGACCCCTGGGGGACAAAGAACACTGAAGCTTTCTTT. Its translation: CASSLDPWGTKNTEAFF.

This chain joins TRBV18 and TRBJ2-7; 9 bases fit TRBD1. CDR1 is KGHSH, CDR2 LQKENI, per germline. This CDR3 has 15 residues. V lost 1 base and J lost 3; bases outside the gene matches: 4. The CDR3 DNA sequence: TGTGCCAGCTCACCACGACGACAGGGGGACTACGAGCAGTACTTC. Its translation: CASSPRRQGDYEQYF. Full variable domain (remainder filled in from reference TRBV18 and TRBJ2-7): NAGVMQNPRHLVRRRGQEARLRCSPMKGHSHVYWYRQLPEEGLKFMVYLQKENIIDESGMPKERFSAEFPKEGPSILRIQQVVRGDSAAYFCASSPRRQGDYEQYFGPGTRLTVT.

The chain employs TRBV9 and TRBJ1-1; TRBD1 agrees at 11 bases. V shed 4 bases, J shed 4 bases, and the junction held 6 bases outside the gene matches. This CDR3 is built from 15 residues. Germline V gene sequence: CDR1 SGDLS, CDR2 YYNGEE. CDR3 sequence: CASSPRDRGFTEAFF. As DNA, the CDR3 is TGTGCCAGCAGCCCGAGGGACAGGGGGTTCACTGAAGCTTTCTTT.

CDR3 amino acids: CASSRLTSGAAYEQYF. CDR3 DNA sequence: TGTGCCAGTAGTAGGTTAACTAGCGGGGCCGCCTACGAGCAGTACTTC. The genes are TRBV19 and TRBJ2-7, with TRBD2 matching over 10 bases. Germline V lookup: CDR1 LNHDA, CDR2 SQIVND (reference sequence). The trim removed 4 bases at V and 2 bases at J, leaving 8 bases unmatched. CDR3 length: 16 amino acids.

The rearrangement links TRBV10-3 to TRBJ2-1, with a tentative D call TRBD1 (5 bases). This CDR3 is built from 12 residues. V lost 0 bases to trimming and J lost 8 bases, with 5 bases between them. Germline V gene sequence: CDR1 ENHRY, CDR2 SYGVKD. The CDR3 region is CAISESRDEQFF. DNA of the CDR3: TGTGCCATCAGTGAGTCCAGGGATGAGCAGTTCTTC.

This clone was seen just once. The chain couples TRBV10-3 to TRBJ2-5; 7 bases are shared with TRBD1. Germline-derived CDR1 and CDR2 are ENHRY and SYGVKD. This CDR3 contains 14 residues. Germline trimming cut 6 bases from V and 4 bases from J; bases unmatched to any gene: 8. The CDR3 region has the DNA TGTGCCATCAGAGACACAGGGGAATCAGAGACCCAGTACTTC. Protein product: CAIRDTGESETQYF.